The present T cell receptor (beta chain) was sequenced within a study of post-analysis software for immune sequencing data. Study-level results: Comparison of patients with controls showed 5 or 6 TRBV segments more frequent in patients, TRBV5-6, TRBV5-1 and TRBV20-1 among them.

Unique molecular identifiers featured in each of the TCR beta cDNA libraries. Each CDR3 protein is one row after TCRdb ran MiXCR on the PCR reads. The sample has hundreds of thousands of distinct CDR3 sequences, over 45% seen once. Regarding this clonotype: As yet, its antigen is unknown. One junction end disagrees with the germline gene, perhaps due to a read error.

CDR3 length: 13 amino acids. This chain links TRBV12-3 or TRBV12-4 with TRBJ2-3, with D unresolved. The TCR originated in a girl aged 2-10 years with multiple sclerosis. Sequencing was done on a sample of blood. The CDR3 bases are TGTGCCAGCCTCCATTCGAGCACAGATGCGCAGTATTTT. This gives the protein CASLHSSTDAQYF.